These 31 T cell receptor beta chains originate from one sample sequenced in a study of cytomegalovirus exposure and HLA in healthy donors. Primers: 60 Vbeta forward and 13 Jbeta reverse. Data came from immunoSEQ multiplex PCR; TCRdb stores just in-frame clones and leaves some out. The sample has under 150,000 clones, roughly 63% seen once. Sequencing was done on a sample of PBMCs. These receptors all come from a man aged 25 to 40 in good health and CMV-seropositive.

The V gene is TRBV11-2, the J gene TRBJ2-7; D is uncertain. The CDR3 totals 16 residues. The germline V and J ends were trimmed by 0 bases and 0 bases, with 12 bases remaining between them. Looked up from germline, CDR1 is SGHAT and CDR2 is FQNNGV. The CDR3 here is CASSLELNSLSYEQYF. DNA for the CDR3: TGTGCCAGCAGCTTAGAGTTGAACAGCCTCTCCTACGAGCAGTACTTC. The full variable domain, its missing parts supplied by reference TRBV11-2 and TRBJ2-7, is EAGVAQSPRYKIIEKRQSVAFWCNPISGHATLYWYQQILGQGPKLLIQFQNNGVVDDSQLPKDRFSAERLKGVDSTLKIQPAKLEDSAVYLCASSLELNSLSYEQYFGPGTRLTVT.

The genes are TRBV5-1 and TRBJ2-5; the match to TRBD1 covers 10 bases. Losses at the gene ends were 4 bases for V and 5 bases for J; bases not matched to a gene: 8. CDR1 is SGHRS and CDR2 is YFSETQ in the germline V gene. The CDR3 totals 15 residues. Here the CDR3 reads CASSPGDRGRETQYF. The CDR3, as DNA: TGCGCCAGCAGCCCAGGGGACAGGGGAAGGGAGACCCAGTACTTC.

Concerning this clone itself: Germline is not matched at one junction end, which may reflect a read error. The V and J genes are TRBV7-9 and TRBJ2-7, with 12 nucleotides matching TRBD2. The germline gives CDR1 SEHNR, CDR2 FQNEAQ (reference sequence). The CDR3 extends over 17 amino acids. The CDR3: CSSRPASGRAADYEQYF. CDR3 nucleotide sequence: TGTTCCAGCAGACCCGCTAGCGGGAGGGCCGCAGACTACGAGCAGTACTTC.

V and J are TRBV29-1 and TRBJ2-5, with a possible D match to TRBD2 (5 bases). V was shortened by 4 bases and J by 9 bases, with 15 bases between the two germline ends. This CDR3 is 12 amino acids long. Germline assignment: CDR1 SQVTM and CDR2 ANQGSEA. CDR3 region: CSVASGFGAQYF. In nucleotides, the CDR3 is TGCAGCGTTGCCTCGGGGTTTGGGGCCCAGTACTTC.

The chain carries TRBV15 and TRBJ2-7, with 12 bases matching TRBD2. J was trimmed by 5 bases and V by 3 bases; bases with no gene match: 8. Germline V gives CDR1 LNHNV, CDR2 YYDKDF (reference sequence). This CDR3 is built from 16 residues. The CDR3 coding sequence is TGTGCCACCAGCAGGGCCGGACTAGCGGGAACTAACGAGCAGTACTTC. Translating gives CATSRAGLAGTNEQYF.

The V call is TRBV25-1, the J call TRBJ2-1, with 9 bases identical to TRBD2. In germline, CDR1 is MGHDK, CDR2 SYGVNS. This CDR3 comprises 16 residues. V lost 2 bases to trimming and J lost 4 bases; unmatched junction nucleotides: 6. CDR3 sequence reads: CASSEPAGGLYNEQFF. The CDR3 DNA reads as TGTGCCAGCAGTGAACCGGCGGGAGGGTTATACAATGAGCAGTTCTTC.

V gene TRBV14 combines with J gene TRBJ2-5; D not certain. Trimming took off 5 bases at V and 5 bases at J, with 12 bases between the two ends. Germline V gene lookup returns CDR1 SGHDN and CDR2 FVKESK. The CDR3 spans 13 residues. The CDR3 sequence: CASSFYTGETQYF. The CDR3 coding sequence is TGTGCCAGCAGCTTCTACACCGGGGAGACCCAGTACTTC.

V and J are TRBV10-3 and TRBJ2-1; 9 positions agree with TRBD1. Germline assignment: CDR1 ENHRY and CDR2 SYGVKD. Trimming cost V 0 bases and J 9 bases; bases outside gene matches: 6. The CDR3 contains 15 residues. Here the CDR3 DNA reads TGTGCCATCAGTGAGTCGGGACAGGGCGTGATTGAGCAGTTCTTC. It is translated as CAISESGQGVIEQFF.

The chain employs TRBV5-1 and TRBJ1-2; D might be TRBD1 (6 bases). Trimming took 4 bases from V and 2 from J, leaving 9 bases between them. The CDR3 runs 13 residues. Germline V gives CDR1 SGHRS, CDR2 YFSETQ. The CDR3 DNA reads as TGCGCCAGCAGCCCTGGGACAAACTATGGCTACACCTTC. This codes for CASSPGTNYGYTF.

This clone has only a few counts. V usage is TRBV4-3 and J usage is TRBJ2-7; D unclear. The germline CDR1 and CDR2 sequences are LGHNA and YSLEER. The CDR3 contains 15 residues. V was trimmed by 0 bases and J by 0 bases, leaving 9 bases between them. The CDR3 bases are TGCGCCAGCAGCCAAGATTTCTTAAACTCCTACGAGCAGTACTTC. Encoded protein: CASSQDFLNSYEQYF.

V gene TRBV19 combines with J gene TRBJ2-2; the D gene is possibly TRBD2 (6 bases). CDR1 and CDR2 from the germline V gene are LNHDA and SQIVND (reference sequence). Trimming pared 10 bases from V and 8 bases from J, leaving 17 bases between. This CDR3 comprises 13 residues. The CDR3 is CATRRGPPGELFF. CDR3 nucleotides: TGTGCCACTCGGAGGGGTCCCCCAGGGGAGCTGTTTTTT. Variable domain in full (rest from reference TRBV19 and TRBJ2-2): DGGITQSPKYLFRKEGQNVTLSCEQNLNHDAMYWYRQDPGQGLRLIYYSQIVNDFQKGDIAEGYSVSREKKESFPLTVTSAQKNPTAFYLCATRRGPPGELFFGEGSRLTVL.

CDR3 sequence (DNA): TGTGCCAGCTGGGGACACCACTCCTACGAGCAGTACTTC. It translates to CASWGHHSYEQYF. The chain employs TRBV11-1 and TRBJ2-7, with D perhaps TRBD1 (6 bases). The CDR3 totals 13 residues. CDR1 is SGHAT, CDR2 FQDESV, per germline (reference sequence). V was cut by 8 bases and J by 0 bases, with 11 bases left in between.

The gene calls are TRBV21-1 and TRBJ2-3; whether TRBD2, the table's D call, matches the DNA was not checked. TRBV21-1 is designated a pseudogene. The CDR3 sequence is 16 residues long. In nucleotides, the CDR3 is TGTGCCAGCAGCCGTACCCAGGCGGGAGAGTCAGATACGCAGTATTTT. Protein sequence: CASSRTQAGESDTQYF.

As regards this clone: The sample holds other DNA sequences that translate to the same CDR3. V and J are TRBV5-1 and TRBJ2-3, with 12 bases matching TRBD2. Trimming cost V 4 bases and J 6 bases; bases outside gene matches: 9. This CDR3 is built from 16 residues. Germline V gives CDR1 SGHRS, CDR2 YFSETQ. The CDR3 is CASSPGTSGLTDTQYF. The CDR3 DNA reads TGCGCCAGCAGCCCCGGGACTAGCGGGTTGACGGATACGCAGTATTTT.

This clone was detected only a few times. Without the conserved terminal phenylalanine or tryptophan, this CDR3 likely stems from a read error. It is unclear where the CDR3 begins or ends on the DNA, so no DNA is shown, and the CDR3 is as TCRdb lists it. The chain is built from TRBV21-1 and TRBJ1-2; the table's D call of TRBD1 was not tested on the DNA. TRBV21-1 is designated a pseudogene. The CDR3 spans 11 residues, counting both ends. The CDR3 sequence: CASSPDRGRLA.

The CDR3 spells CASSPPWRTYEQYF. CDR3 bases: TGTGCCAGCAGTCCGCCTTGGAGAACCTACGAGCAGTACTTC. The chain links TRBV27 to TRBJ2-7; D unclear. Trimming cost V 5 bases and J 2 bases, with 13 bases left between them. This CDR3 contains 14 residues. CDR1 and CDR2 (germline): MNHEY, SMNVEV (reference sequence).

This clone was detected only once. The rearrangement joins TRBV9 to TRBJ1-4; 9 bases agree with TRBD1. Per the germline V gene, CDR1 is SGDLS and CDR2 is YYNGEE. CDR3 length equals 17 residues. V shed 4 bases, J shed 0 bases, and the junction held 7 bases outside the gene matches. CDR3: CASSKGQGTSTNEKLFF. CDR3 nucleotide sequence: TGTGCCAGCAGCAAAGGACAGGGGACATCAACTAATGAAAAACTGTTTTTT.

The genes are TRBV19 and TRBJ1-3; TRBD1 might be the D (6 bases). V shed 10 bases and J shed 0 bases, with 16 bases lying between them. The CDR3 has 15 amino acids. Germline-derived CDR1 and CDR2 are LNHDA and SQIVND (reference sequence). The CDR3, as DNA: TGTGCCATTGCCTCAAACAGGGACTCTGGAAACACCATATATTTT. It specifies CAIASNRDSGNTIYF.

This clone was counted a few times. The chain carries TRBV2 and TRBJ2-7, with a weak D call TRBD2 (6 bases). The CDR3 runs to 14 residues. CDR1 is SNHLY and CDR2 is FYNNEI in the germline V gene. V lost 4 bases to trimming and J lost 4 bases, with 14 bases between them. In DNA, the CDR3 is TGTGCCAGCAGTGCGACCGGGACTCCTTACGAGCAGTACTTC. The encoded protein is CASSATGTPYEQYF.

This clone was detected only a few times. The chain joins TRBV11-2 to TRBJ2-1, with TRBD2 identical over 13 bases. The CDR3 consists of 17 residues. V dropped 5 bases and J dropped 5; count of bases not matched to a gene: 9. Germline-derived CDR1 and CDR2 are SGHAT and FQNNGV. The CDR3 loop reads CASSRLGTSGADNEQFF. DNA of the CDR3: TGTGCCAGCAGCCGCCTGGGGACTAGCGGGGCCGACAATGAGCAGTTCTTC.

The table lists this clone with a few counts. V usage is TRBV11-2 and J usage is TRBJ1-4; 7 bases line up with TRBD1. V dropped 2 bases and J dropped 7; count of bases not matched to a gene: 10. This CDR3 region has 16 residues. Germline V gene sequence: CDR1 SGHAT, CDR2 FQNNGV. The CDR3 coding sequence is TGTGCCAGCAGCTTAACCCGGACAGGCCTCCCTGAAAAACTGTTTTTT. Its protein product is CASSLTRTGLPEKLFF.

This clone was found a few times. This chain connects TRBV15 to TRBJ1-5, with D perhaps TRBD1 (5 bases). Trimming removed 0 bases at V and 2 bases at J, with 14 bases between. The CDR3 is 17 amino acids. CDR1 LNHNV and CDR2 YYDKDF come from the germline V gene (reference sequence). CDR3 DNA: TGTGCCACCAGCAGAGACCCGCAGGGTAATGGCAATCAGCCCCAGCATTTT. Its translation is CATSRDPQGNGNQPQHF.

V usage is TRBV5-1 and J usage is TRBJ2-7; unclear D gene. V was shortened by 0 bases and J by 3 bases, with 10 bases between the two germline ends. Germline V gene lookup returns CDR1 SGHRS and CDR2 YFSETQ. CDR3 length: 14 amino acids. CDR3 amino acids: CASSLGQDSYEQYF. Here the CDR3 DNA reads TGCGCCAGCAGCTTGGGGCAGGATAGCTACGAGCAGTACTTC.

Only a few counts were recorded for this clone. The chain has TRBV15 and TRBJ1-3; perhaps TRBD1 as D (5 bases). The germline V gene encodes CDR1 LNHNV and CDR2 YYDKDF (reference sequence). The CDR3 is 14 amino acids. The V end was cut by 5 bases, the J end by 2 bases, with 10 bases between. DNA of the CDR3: TGTGCCACCAGCGGGACTCCAGCTGGAAACACCATATATTTT. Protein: CATSGTPAGNTIYF.

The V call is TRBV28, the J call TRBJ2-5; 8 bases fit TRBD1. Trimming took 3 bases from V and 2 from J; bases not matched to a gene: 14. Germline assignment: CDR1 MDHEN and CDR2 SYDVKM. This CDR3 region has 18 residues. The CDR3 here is CASSFSRGLGSIQETQYF. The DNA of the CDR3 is TGTGCCAGCAGTTTCTCCAGGGGGCTCGGGTCAATTCAAGAGACCCAGTACTTC.

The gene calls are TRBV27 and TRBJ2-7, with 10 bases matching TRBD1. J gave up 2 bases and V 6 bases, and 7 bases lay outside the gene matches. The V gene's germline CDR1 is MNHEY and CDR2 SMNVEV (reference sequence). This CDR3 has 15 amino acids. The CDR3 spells CASSHGTGVPYEQYF. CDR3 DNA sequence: TGTGCCAGCAGCCACGGGACAGGGGTTCCCTACGAGCAGTACTTC.

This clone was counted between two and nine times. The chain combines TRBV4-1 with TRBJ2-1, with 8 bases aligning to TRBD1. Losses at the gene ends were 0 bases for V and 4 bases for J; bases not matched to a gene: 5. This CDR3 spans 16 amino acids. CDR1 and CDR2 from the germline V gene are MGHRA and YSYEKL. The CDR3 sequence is CASSQDQWTGYNEQFF. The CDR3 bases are TGCGCCAGCAGCCAAGATCAGTGGACAGGGTACAATGAGCAGTTCTTC.

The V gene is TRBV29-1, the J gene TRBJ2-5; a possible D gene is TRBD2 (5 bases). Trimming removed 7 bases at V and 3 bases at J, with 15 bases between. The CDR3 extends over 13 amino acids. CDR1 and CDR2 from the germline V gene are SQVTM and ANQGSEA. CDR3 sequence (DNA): TGCAGCGCTGCGGAGAGGGCCGAAGAGACCCAGTACTTC. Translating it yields CSAAERAEETQYF.

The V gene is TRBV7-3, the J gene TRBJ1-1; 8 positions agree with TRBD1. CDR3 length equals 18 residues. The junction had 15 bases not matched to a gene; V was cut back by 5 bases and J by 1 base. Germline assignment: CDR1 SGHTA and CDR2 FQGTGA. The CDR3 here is CASSRAPRQGPENTEAFF. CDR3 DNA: TGTGCCAGCAGCCGGGCCCCCAGACAGGGGCCAGAGAACACTGAAGCTTTCTTT.

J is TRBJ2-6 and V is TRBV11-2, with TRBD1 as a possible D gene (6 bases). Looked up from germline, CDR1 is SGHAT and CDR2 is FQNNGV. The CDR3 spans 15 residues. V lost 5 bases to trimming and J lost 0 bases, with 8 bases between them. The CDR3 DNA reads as TGTGCCAGCAGCCGACAGGTCTCTGGGGCCAACGTCCTGACTTTC. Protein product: CASSRQVSGANVLTF.

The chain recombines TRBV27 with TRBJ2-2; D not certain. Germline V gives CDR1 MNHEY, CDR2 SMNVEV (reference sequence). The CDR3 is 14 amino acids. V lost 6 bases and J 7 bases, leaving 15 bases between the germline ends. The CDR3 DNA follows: TGTGCCAGCAGAAGCATCGACTCAGACGGGGAGCTGTTTTTT. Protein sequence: CASRSIDSDGELFF.